A single sample is the source of the 20 T cell receptor beta chains below, sequenced in a study of resident and recirculating memory T cells in vitiligo. Repertoires were generated with immunoSEQ multiplex PCR, while TCRdb's copy carries only in-frame clones and drops some. This table holds some 70,000 clones, approximately 90% found once. Specimen: blood. The receptors shown here come from a male donor with vitiligo.

The gene calls are TRBV7-2 and TRBJ1-5; no definite D call. CDR3 size: 13 residues. V lost 5 bases to trimming and J lost 3 bases, with 8 bases between them. Per germline, CDR1 SGHTA and CDR2 FQGNSA. The CDR3 loop reads CASSVGNNQPQHF. For the CDR3, the DNA is TGTGCCAGCAGCGTCGGGAACAATCAGCCCCAGCATTTT.

V gene TRBV7-9 combines with J gene TRBJ2-7, with 10 bases matching TRBD2. CDR1 and CDR2 from the germline V gene are SEHNR and FQNEAQ (reference sequence). With V trimmed by 5 bases and J by 1 base, 5 bases remained unmatched. The CDR3 consists of 15 residues. CDR3 nucleotides: TGTGCCAGCAGCGGACGGACTAGCGGTTCCTACGAGCAGTACTTC. Protein product: CASSGRTSGSYEQYF.

This chain joins TRBV6-6 and TRBJ1-2; D is possibly TRBD1 (6 bases). From germline, CDR1 is MNHNY and CDR2 SVGAGI (reference sequence). Trimming removed 5 bases at V and 1 base at J, with 8 bases between. This CDR3 is built from 13 residues. The CDR3 region is CASSDRNNYGYTF. The CDR3 DNA reads TGTGCCAGCAGTGACAGGAATAACTATGGCTACACCTTC.

The V gene is TRBV7-2, the J gene TRBJ2-7, with 12 bases matching TRBD2. The CDR3 spans 16 residues. Germline loops: CDR1 SGHTA, CDR2 FQGNSA. V shed 4 bases, J shed 2 bases, and the junction held 6 bases outside the gene matches. CDR3 nucleotides: TGTGCCAGCAGCTCCACTAGCGGGGGGCAGACCTACGAGCAGTACTTC. Translated: CASSSTSGGQTYEQYF.

The chain carries TRBV25-1 and TRBJ1-1; the D gene is possibly TRBD1 (6 bases). V lost 6 bases to trimming and J lost 1 base, with 15 bases between them. The CDR3 runs 15 residues. Per germline, CDR1 MGHDK and CDR2 SYGVNS. Here the CDR3 reads CASRPGGQGNTEAFF. The CDR3 DNA reads TGTGCCAGCAGGCCGGGGGGGCAGGGGAACACTGAAGCTTTCTTT.

V and J are TRBV7-3 and TRBJ1-1; no firm D call. Trimming pared 1 base from V and 1 base from J, leaving 7 bases between. The CDR3 consists of 14 residues. Germline values: CDR1 SGHTA, CDR2 FQGTGA. Here the CDR3 DNA reads TGTGCCAGCAGCTTAATTTCCGGGAACACTGAAGCTTTCTTT. Translating gives CASSLISGNTEAFF. The full variable domain, rest sourced from reference TRBV7-3 and TRBJ1-1, is GAGVSQTPSNKVTEKGKYVELRCDPISGHTALYWYRQSLGQGPEFLIYFQGTGAADDSGLPNDRFFAVRPEGSVSTLKIQRTERGDSAVYLCASSLISGNTEAFFGQGTRLTVV.

V usage is TRBV4-3 and J usage is TRBJ2-7; TRBD2 might be the D (5 bases). Germline assignment: CDR1 LGHNA and CDR2 YSLEER. This CDR3 comprises 15 residues. Trimming took 0 bases from V and 2 from J, leaving 11 bases between them. The CDR3 spells CASSQDPGSPYEQYF. For the CDR3, the DNA is TGCGCCAGCAGCCAAGACCCGGGGAGCCCCTACGAGCAGTACTTC.

The CDR3 sequence is CASSPNLEAGEQYF. The CDR3 DNA follows: TGTGCCAGCAGCCCGAACCTAGAGGCGGGCGAGCAGTACTTC. The chain couples TRBV7-9 to TRBJ2-7; TRBD2 is a possible D gene (5 bases). This CDR3 comprises 14 residues. V shed 5 bases and J shed 6 bases, with 17 bases lying between them. Germline V gives CDR1 SEHNR, CDR2 FQNEAQ (reference sequence).

This sequence joins TRBV5-6 and TRBJ2-2; D unresolved. Germline V CDR1 and CDR2: SGHDT, YYEEEE. The V gene lost 1 base and the J gene lost 6 bases, with 7 bases spanning the gap. The CDR3 sequence is 13 residues long. The CDR3 sequence is CASSLTVAGELFF. The CDR3 DNA sequence: TGTGCCAGCAGCTTGACAGTAGCCGGGGAGCTGTTTTTT.

This chain links TRBV6-5 with TRBJ1-2; D is perhaps TRBD1 (6 bases). Germline V gene lookup returns CDR1 MNHEY and CDR2 SVGAGI. The V end lost 5 bases, the J end lost 4 bases, and 11 bases lay between the germline ends. This CDR3 spans 13 amino acids. The chain's CDR3 is CASSPGTFYGYTF. The CDR3 DNA is TGTGCCAGCAGTCCCGGGACATTCTATGGCTACACCTTC.

This clone was recorded only once. V and J are TRBV19 and TRBJ2-2; 9 nucleotides line up with TRBD1. V lost 4 bases, J lost 4 bases, and 7 bases stayed unmatched. There are 16 residues in the CDR3. Germline CDR1 is LNHDA and CDR2 is SQIVND (reference sequence). The CDR3 nucleotides read TGTGCCAGTAGTACCCGGGGACAGGGAGGCACCGGGGAGCTGTTTTTT. It yields the protein CASSTRGQGGTGELFF.

J is TRBJ2-7 and V is TRBV19; TRBD1 aligns across 10 bases. There are 15 residues in the CDR3. The germline CDR1 and CDR2 sequences are LNHDA and SQIVND (reference sequence). Trimming took 1 base from V and 7 from J; bases not matched to a gene: 7. CDR3 region: CASSIGDRGAWEQYF. For the CDR3, the DNA is TGTGCCAGTAGTATAGGGGACAGGGGCGCATGGGAGCAGTACTTC.

V is TRBV5-6 and J is TRBJ2-5, with TRBD2 matching over 8 bases. Germline CDR1 SGHDT, CDR2 YYEEEE. The CDR3 is made up of 17 amino acids. V lost 0 bases, J lost 2 bases, and 9 bases stayed unmatched. CDR3 sequence: CASSLGGGGGFQETQYF. CDR3 bases: TGTGCCAGCAGCTTGGGTGGTGGCGGGGGGTTTCAAGAGACCCAGTACTTC.

This chain joins TRBV4-1 and TRBJ2-1, with D perhaps TRBD2 (6 bases). The germline gives CDR1 MGHRA, CDR2 YSYEKL. This CDR3 is built from 16 residues. Between the trimmed V and J ends, which lost 0 bases and 1 base, there was a span of 10 bases. Here the CDR3 reads CASSQDGGKSYNEQFF. Here the CDR3 DNA reads TGCGCCAGCAGCCAAGATGGAGGGAAGTCCTACAATGAGCAGTTCTTC.

The table lists this clone with a few counts. The chain employs TRBV29-1 and TRBJ1-1, with D maybe TRBD1 (6 bases). V was pared by 6 bases and J by 4 bases, with 12 bases between. The CDR3 runs 12 residues. Germline CDR1 SQVTM, CDR2 ANQGSEA. The CDR3 region has the DNA TGCAGCGTGCCAAGGGGGAGCACTGAAGCTTTCTTT. As protein: CSVPRGSTEAFF.

The J gene is TRBJ2-4, the V gene TRBV4-2, with a tentative D call TRBD2 (5 bases). V was clipped by 0 bases and J by 7 bases, with 13 bases between them. Germline CDR1 reads LGHNA; CDR2 reads YNFKEQ. This CDR3 has 15 residues. Here the CDR3 DNA reads TGTGCCAGCAGCCAAGATCAGGTAGTAGCGAACATTCAGTACTTC. Translating it yields CASSQDQVVANIQYF.

The chain couples TRBV27 to TRBJ2-1, with D tentatively TRBD2 (6 bases). The CDR3 is 12 amino acids. Looked up from germline, CDR1 is MNHEY and CDR2 is SMNVEV (reference sequence). V was clipped by 7 bases and J by 7 bases, with 11 bases between them. CDR3 sequence: CASMGGWNEQFF. The DNA of the CDR3 is TGTGCCAGCATGGGGGGTTGGAATGAGCAGTTCTTC.

The chain joins TRBV7-9 to TRBJ2-1, with 9 nucleotides matching TRBD1. CDR1 SEHNR and CDR2 FQNEAQ come from the germline V gene (reference sequence). Losses at the gene ends were 8 bases for V and 6 bases for J; bases not matched to a gene: 5. The CDR3 is 13 residues long. CDR3 amino acids: CASPGQGSNEQFF. The CDR3 DNA is TGTGCCAGCCCGGGACAGGGCTCCAATGAGCAGTTCTTC.

The chain has TRBV6-5 and TRBJ1-5; TRBD1 matches 8 bases. CDR1 MNHEY and CDR2 SVGAGI come from the germline V gene. The CDR3 has 15 amino acids. V shed 7 bases, J shed 2 bases, and the junction held 7 bases outside the gene matches. Here the CDR3 DNA reads TGTGCCAGCAAGGTAGACAGGGGAGGCAATCAGCCCCAGCATTTT. This codes for CASKVDRGGNQPQHF.

This chain joins TRBV4-2 and TRBJ2-1, with D perhaps matching TRBD2 (6 bases). The ends were cut back, 0 bases at V and 2 bases at J, with 8 bases in the middle. The CDR3 consists of 15 residues. Looked up from germline, CDR1 is LGHNA and CDR2 is YNFKEQ. The CDR3 bases are TGTGCCAGCAGCCAAGATCCGGGGGCCTACAATGAGCAGTTCTTC. This translates into CASSQDPGAYNEQFF.